This is a list of T cell receptor beta chains from one sample in a study of blood T cell repertoires in COVID-19. Assay used: immunoSEQ multiplex PCR; TCRdb lists only in-frame clones, some missing. In the table there are 110,000 to 150,000 clones, 79% of which are singletons. Sequences were obtained from peripheral blood. Source of these receptors: a man aged 50-60 years with active or convalescent COVID-19. Each CDR3 is given with its conserved first and last residue. The order of the fields is CDR3 length, clone size, V gene, D gene, J gene, CDR3 protein, CDR3 DNA. A D gene is named only where the DNA matches it firmly. Some rows mark clone size as missing; the rest say once, few, many or name a class of expanded clone.

>15|once|TRBV28|TRBD2|TRBJ2-7
CASSLSSGEGYEQYF
TGTGCCAGCAGTTTATCTAGCGGAGAGGGCTACGAGCAGTACTTC
>17|-|TRBV4-1|TRBD2|TRBJ2-5
CASSRRQPGLAEETQYF
TGCGCCAGCAGCCGCCGACAACCCGGACTAGCGGAGGAGACCCAGTACTTC
>13|few|TRBV19|TRBD1|TRBJ2-7
CASSVTGGYEQYF
TGTGCCAGTAGTGTGACAGGGGGCTACGAGCAGTACTTC
>15|-|TRBV11-3|-|TRBJ2-1
CASSQEVGGYNEQFF
TGTGCCAGCAGCCAAGAGGTCGGGGGTTACAATGAGCAGTTCTTC
>15|once|TRBV5-1|TRBD2|TRBJ2-7
CASSSTSGSATEQYF
TGCGCCAGCAGCTCCACTAGCGGGTCCGCCACCGAGCAGTACTTC
>12|-|TRBV2|-|TRBJ2-1
CASRGGGNEQFF
TGTGCCAGCAGGGGAGGGGGCAATGAGCAGTTCTTC
>18|-|TRBV7-3|TRBD1|TRBJ2-1
CASSLMWQGVPFYNEQFF
TGTGCCAGCAGCTTAATGTGGCAGGGGGTCCCCTTCTACAATGAGCAGTTCTTC
>11|-|TRBV20-1|-|TRBJ2-7
CSASGVYEQYF
TGCAGTGCTAGCGGGGTCTACGAGCAGTACTTC
>14|few|TRBV27|TRBD1|TRBJ2-1
CASRQGSTYNEQFF
TGTGCCAGCAGACAGGGGAGCACCTACAATGAGCAGTTCTTC
>14|-|TRBV5-1|-|TRBJ1-2
CASSLLQGSDGYTF
TGCGCCAGCAGCTTGTTACAGGGAAGTGATGGCTACACCTTC
>16|-|TRBV5-1|TRBD2|TRBJ2-1
CASSLGLAGGYNEQFF
TGCGCCAGCAGCTTGGGACTAGCGGGAGGGTACAATGAGCAGTTCTTC
>13|-|TRBV10-1|TRBD2|TRBJ2-7
CASSVTGGYEQYF
TGCGCCAGCAGTGTAACGGGGGGTTACGAGCAGTACTTC
>14|once|TRBV27|-|TRBJ1-5
CAAGGIQGWQPQHF
TGTGCCGCCGGGGGGATACAGGGCTGGCAGCCCCAGCATTTT
>17|few|TRBV4-1|-|TRBJ2-1
CASSHSVGRVLPDEQFF
TGCGCCAGCAGCCATTCAGTCGGGAGAGTGCTCCCCGATGAGCAGTTCTTC
>14|-|TRBV5-6|TRBD1|TRBJ1-2
CASSLNRGHRGYTF
TGTGCCAGCAGCTTAAACAGGGGGCATCGTGGCTACACCTTC
>15|-|TRBV2|-|TRBJ2-7
CASTPSTTRSYEQYF
TGTGCCAGCACCCCCTCGACGACTAGATCCTACGAGCAGTACTTC
>18|-|TRBV12-2|-|TRBJ2-1
CASRLEGPRAGGPGEQFF
TGTGCAAGTCGCTTAGAAGGACCTCGAGCGGGAGGGCCGGGGGAGCAGTTCTTC
>14|-|TRBV5-1|TRBD2|TRBJ2-1
CASSFSGPNNEQFF
TGCGCCAGCAGCTTTAGCGGGCCGAACAATGAGCAGTTCTTC
>12|-|TRBV18|-|TRBJ1-5
CASSPSPRPQHF
TGTGCCAGCTCACCTAGTCCTCGGCCCCAGCATTTT
>15|-|TRBV9|-|TRBJ2-3
CASSVRVSGADTQYF
TGTGCCAGCAGCGTCAGGGTCTCAGGTGCAGATACGCAGTATTTT
>16|-|TRBV7-9|TRBD1|TRBJ1-5
CASSSLDRELGQPQHF
TGTGCCAGCAGCTCACTTGACAGGGAACTGGGCCAGCCCCAGCATTTT
>11|-|TRBV19|-|TRBJ1-1
CASGPGFQAFF
TGTGCCAGCGGCCCAGGGTTTCAGGCTTTCTTT
>14|-|TRBV27|TRBD1|TRBJ1-1
CASSLGTVNTEAFF
TGTGCCAGCAGTTTAGGGACAGTCAACACTGAAGCTTTCTTT
>17|-|TRBV7-3|TRBD2|TRBJ2-1
CASSTFTGREYYNEQFF
TGTGCCAGCAGCACCTTCACGGGGCGGGAGTACTACAATGAGCAGTTCTTC
>14|-|TRBV7-6|TRBD2|TRBJ2-3
CASSLASGTDTQYF
TGTGCCAGCAGCTTAGCTAGCGGGACAGATACGCAGTATTTT
>13|once|TRBV27|TRBD1|TRBJ2-7
CASSFTGVGEQYF
TGTGCCAGCAGTTTTACAGGGGTGGGGGAGCAGTACTTC
>15|medium-sized|TRBV6-5|TRBD1|TRBJ2-2
CASSPGTGVPGELFF
TGTGCCAGCAGTCCCGGGACAGGGGTTCCCGGGGAGCTGTTTTTT
>13|-|TRBV6-2/TRBV6-3|-|TRBJ2-2
CASSYRDTGELFF
TGTGCCAGCAGTTACAGAGACACCGGGGAGCTGTTTTTT
>12|-|TRBV13|-|TRBJ2-7
CASSFLSYEQYF
TGTGCCAGCAGCTTTCTTTCCTACGAGCAGTACTTC
>13|-|TRBV7-8|TRBD1|TRBJ2-5
CASSSTGRETQYF
TGTGCCAGCAGCTCGACAGGGCGAGAGACCCAGTACTTC
>14|-|TRBV19|TRBD1|TRBJ2-7
CASSITQGPYEQYF
TGTGCCAGTAGTATTACACAGGGGCCCTACGAGCAGTACTTC
>13|few|TRBV6-5|-|TRBJ2-5
CASSFRDWETQYF
TGTGCCAGCAGTTTCAGGGATTGGGAGACCCAGTACTTC